This TCR beta chain was recovered during a study of blood T cell repertoires in COVID-19. The CDR3 sequence is 15 residues long. CDR1 and CDR2 (germline): SGHVS, FQNEAQ. V was clipped by 0 bases and J by 5 bases, with 13 bases between them. The assay was immunoSEQ multiplex PCR, and TCRdb's table has in-frame clones only and misses some. The profile shows some 250,000 clones, about 86% of them singletons. The V and J genes are TRBV7-8 and TRBJ2-5; a possible D gene is TRBD1 (6 bases). The sequenced material came from peripheral blood. This receptor was taken from a man aged 45 to 65 with active or convalescent COVID-19. CDR3 nucleotides: TGTGCCAGCAGCTTAGCGTGGACAGCAAGGGAGACCCAGTACTTC. This encodes CASSLAWTARETQYF.